The rows below give T cell receptor beta chains drawn from one sample of a study of OX40 agonist ivuxolimab in advanced cancers. The table came from immunoSEQ multiplex PCR; TCRdb's copy has only in-frame clones and leaves some out. This repertoire shows about 21,000 clones, 75% to 85% found once; its top ten account for around a fifth. The source was CD4+ or CD8+ T cells sorted from blood, collected in a trial of the OX40 agonist ivuxolimab. The receptors shown here come from an adult with an advanced solid tumor such as melanoma, head and neck, liver or kidney cancer. The CDR3 runs from the conserved cysteine through the conserved F or W. Fields, in order: CDR3 DNA, CDR3 protein, D gene, V gene, J gene, clone size, CDR3 length. D genes are given only for firm matches. Only some rows state a clone size, as once, few, many or a class for expanded clones.

CDR3nt: TGTGCCAGCAGGGCGGGAAGGCATGAGCAGTTCTTC
CDR3aa: CASRAGRHEQFF
d_gene: -
v_gene: TRBV27
j_gene: TRBJ2-1
abundance: -
len: 12

CDR3nt: TGTGCCAGCAGCTTCGGACCGTCCGAGCAGTACTTC
CDR3aa: CASSFGPSEQYF
d_gene: -
v_gene: TRBV5-4
j_gene: TRBJ2-7
abundance: -
len: 12

CDR3nt: TGTGCCAGTAGTAGGAGGACAGAGACTTTCTCTGGGGCCAACGTCCTGACTTTC
CDR3aa: CASSRRTETFSGANVLTF
d_gene: -
v_gene: TRBV19
j_gene: TRBJ2-6
abundance: -
len: 18

CDR3nt: TGTGCCAGCATCTCGGGAGAGACCCAGTACTTC
CDR3aa: CASISGETQYF
d_gene: -
v_gene: TRBV5-4
j_gene: TRBJ2-5
abundance: -
len: 11

CDR3nt: TGTGCCAGCAGCTTGGGGGACAGGGGAAGCACTGAAGCTTTCTTT
CDR3aa: CASSLGDRGSTEAFF
d_gene: TRBD1
v_gene: TRBV5-4
j_gene: TRBJ1-1
abundance: once
len: 15

CDR3nt: TGTGCCAGCAGCTTTTTGACTAGCGGGGCAGATACGCAGTATTTT
CDR3aa: CASSFLTSGADTQYF
d_gene: TRBD2
v_gene: TRBV7-9
j_gene: TRBJ2-3
abundance: -
len: 15

CDR3nt: TGTGCCAGTACCTTGGGCGGGGGAAACACTGAAGCTTTCTTT
CDR3aa: CASTLGGGNTEAFF
d_gene: -
v_gene: TRBV19
j_gene: TRBJ1-1
abundance: -
len: 14

CDR3nt: TGTGCCAGCAGGTTGGGCGGGACTGAAGCTTTCTTT
CDR3aa: CASRLGGTEAFF
d_gene: -
v_gene: TRBV11-2
j_gene: TRBJ1-1
abundance: -
len: 12

CDR3nt: TGTGCCAGCAAATCGGCCGGGATTCTCACTGAAGCTTTCTTT
CDR3aa: CASKSAGILTEAFF
d_gene: -
v_gene: TRBV27
j_gene: TRBJ1-1
abundance: -
len: 14

CDR3nt: TGCAGCGTAGCGGCGCCAAATGAGCAGTTCTTC
CDR3aa: CSVAAPNEQFF
d_gene: -
v_gene: TRBV29-1
j_gene: TRBJ2-1
abundance: -
len: 11

CDR3nt: TGTGCCAGCTCACCAGCCAGGGGGCAGAGTAAAGAAAAACTGTTTTTT
CDR3aa: CASSPARGQSKEKLFF
d_gene: TRBD1
v_gene: TRBV18
j_gene: TRBJ1-4
abundance: once
len: 16

CDR3nt: TGCGCCAGCAGCCCAGGGACTGTTGGCACTGAAGCTTTCTTT
CDR3aa: CASSPGTVGTEAFF
d_gene: -
v_gene: TRBV5-1
j_gene: TRBJ1-1
abundance: -
len: 14

CDR3nt: TGCAGTGCGCGGATGGGGACCCAGTACTTC
CDR3aa: CSARMGTQYF
d_gene: -
v_gene: TRBV20-1
j_gene: TRBJ2-5
abundance: -
len: 10

CDR3nt: TGTGCCAGCAGCGTTGGGGGCAGGGGTAATGAAAAACTGTTTTTT
CDR3aa: CASSVGGRGNEKLFF
d_gene: -
v_gene: TRBV9
j_gene: TRBJ1-4
abundance: -
len: 15

CDR3nt: TGCGCCAGCAGCCGTTGTGGGGCCAACGTCCTGACTTTC
CDR3aa: CASSRCGANVLTF
d_gene: -
v_gene: TRBV23-1
j_gene: TRBJ2-6
abundance: -
len: 13

CDR3nt: TGTGCCAGCTCACCGAATAACTATGGCTACACCTTC
CDR3aa: CASSPNNYGYTF
d_gene: -
v_gene: TRBV18
j_gene: TRBJ1-2
abundance: -
len: 12

CDR3nt: TGCGCCAGCAACAACTTTCCTAGCGGCCGCACAGATACGCAGTATTTT
CDR3aa: CASNNFPSGRTDTQYF
d_gene: TRBD2
v_gene: TRBV10-1
j_gene: TRBJ2-3
abundance: few
len: 16

CDR3nt: TGTGCCACCCAACTAGGGGGGGGAGTGGAGACCCAGTACTTC
CDR3aa: CATQLGGGVETQYF
d_gene: -
v_gene: TRBV28
j_gene: TRBJ2-5
abundance: -
len: 14

CDR3nt: TGTGCCAGCGCCCTCTTCCTGGCAGGGAATTCACCCCTCCACTTT
CDR3aa: CASALFLAGNSPLHF
d_gene: -
v_gene: TRBV27
j_gene: TRBJ1-6
abundance: few
len: 15

CDR3nt: TGTGCCAGCACCCCCACGGGACTAGCGGGAGGTCCCGCCGAAGACACCGGGGAGCTGTTTTTT
CDR3aa: CASTPTGLAGGPAEDTGELFF
d_gene: TRBD2
v_gene: TRBV9
j_gene: TRBJ2-2
abundance: -
len: 21

CDR3nt: TGTGCCAGCAGCCAAGCCGATGGGGTCGGGGAAAAACTGTTTTTT
CDR3aa: CASSQADGVGEKLFF
d_gene: -
v_gene: TRBV4-2
j_gene: TRBJ1-4
abundance: -
len: 15

CDR3nt: TGTGCCAGCTCTAAGTCCTCAGGCGGAAACTATGGCTACACCTTC
CDR3aa: CASSKSSGGNYGYTF
d_gene: -
v_gene: TRBV9
j_gene: TRBJ1-2
abundance: -
len: 15

CDR3nt: TGCGCCAGCAGCTTGGCCCGGACAGATCACAATGAGCAGTTCTTC
CDR3aa: CASSLARTDHNEQFF
d_gene: -
v_gene: TRBV5-1
j_gene: TRBJ2-1
abundance: -
len: 15

CDR3nt: TGTGCCAGCAGCTCCCTTTCGGCTGAAGCTTTCTTT
CDR3aa: CASSSLSAEAFF
d_gene: -
v_gene: TRBV7-2
j_gene: TRBJ1-1
abundance: -
len: 12

CDR3nt: TGTGCCAGCAGCTTGTTAGGGGGCACTGAAGCTTTCTTT
CDR3aa: CASSLLGGTEAFF
d_gene: -
v_gene: TRBV5-3
j_gene: TRBJ1-1
abundance: -
len: 13

CDR3nt: TGTGCCAGCAGCTTGGTGAGGCGACTAGCGTTAGACAATGAGCAGTTCTTC
CDR3aa: CASSLVRRLALDNEQFF
d_gene: TRBD2
v_gene: TRBV5-6
j_gene: TRBJ2-1
abundance: -
len: 17

CDR3nt: TGTGCCAGCAGCTCTTCGACAGGGGCAAGGGGTGGCTACACCTTC
CDR3aa: CASSSSTGARGGYTF
d_gene: TRBD1
v_gene: TRBV5-4
j_gene: TRBJ1-2
abundance: once
len: 15

CDR3nt: TGTGCCAGCGGGGACAGGGCTAAGGACTATCGCGGCTACACCTTC
CDR3aa: CASGDRAKDYRGYTF
d_gene: TRBD1
v_gene: TRBV27
j_gene: TRBJ1-2
abundance: few
len: 15

CDR3nt: TGTGCCAGCAGTAAAGATATAGCTAGCAATCAGCCCCAGCATTTT
CDR3aa: CASSKDIASNQPQHF
d_gene: -
v_gene: TRBV6-6
j_gene: TRBJ1-5
abundance: few
len: 15

CDR3nt: TGTGCCAGCAGCCCCGGGACGCCCCAAGAGACCCAGTACTTC
CDR3aa: CASSPGTPQETQYF
d_gene: -
v_gene: TRBV9
j_gene: TRBJ2-5
abundance: -
len: 14

CDR3nt: TGCGCCAGCAGGTCCGGGACAGAGAAAATGAACACTGAAGCTTTCTTT
CDR3aa: CASRSGTEKMNTEAFF
d_gene: TRBD1
v_gene: TRBV4-1
j_gene: TRBJ1-1
abundance: -
len: 16

CDR3nt: TGTGCCAGCAGTGTCGGGGCTCTAGGGGTGACAGATACGCAGTATTTT
CDR3aa: CASSVGALGVTDTQYF
d_gene: -
v_gene: TRBV2
j_gene: TRBJ2-3
abundance: -
len: 16

CDR3nt: TGCGCCAGCAGCGGACACACAACGAACACCGGGGAGCTGTTTTTT
CDR3aa: CASSGHTTNTGELFF
d_gene: -
v_gene: TRBV4-1
j_gene: TRBJ2-2
abundance: -
len: 15

CDR3nt: TGTGCCAGCAGCTGGGACGGATACACCGGGGAGCTGTTTTTT
CDR3aa: CASSWDGYTGELFF
d_gene: -
v_gene: TRBV7-3
j_gene: TRBJ2-2
abundance: -
len: 14

CDR3nt: TGTGCCAGCAGCCCACAAGAGGGCAGGGTGGCAGATACGCAGTATTTT
CDR3aa: CASSPQEGRVADTQYF
d_gene: -
v_gene: TRBV9
j_gene: TRBJ2-3
abundance: -
len: 16

CDR3nt: TGTGCCAGCAGCTTAGGGGGAGGCCCAAGCTCTGGAAACACCATATATTTT
CDR3aa: CASSLGGGPSSGNTIYF
d_gene: -
v_gene: TRBV7-2
j_gene: TRBJ1-3
abundance: -
len: 17

CDR3nt: TGCGCCAGCAGCTTGGTGTCCGGGACAGCCTACGAGCAGTACTTC
CDR3aa: CASSLVSGTAYEQYF
d_gene: TRBD1
v_gene: TRBV5-1
j_gene: TRBJ2-7
abundance: -
len: 15

CDR3nt: TGTGCCAGCAGCGCCACCGGGGAGCTGTTTTTT
CDR3aa: CASSATGELFF
d_gene: -
v_gene: TRBV5-6
j_gene: TRBJ2-2
abundance: -
len: 11

CDR3nt: TGTGCCAGCAGCAAATGGTCCGGCAAACCGGGACTAGCGGGAGGCTTCGCCTACAATGAGCAGTTCTTC
CDR3aa: CASSKWSGKPGLAGGFAYNEQFF
d_gene: -
v_gene: TRBV21-1
j_gene: TRBJ2-1
abundance: -
len: 23

CDR3nt: TGTGCCAGCAGTGGGGGACTCCTAGACGAGCAGTACTTC
CDR3aa: CASSGGLLDEQYF
d_gene: -
v_gene: TRBV6-6
j_gene: TRBJ2-7
abundance: once
len: 13

CDR3nt: TGTGCCAGCAGCTTGGTAGCGGGAGGGCCGCAAGAGACCCAGTACTTC
CDR3aa: CASSLVAGGPQETQYF
d_gene: TRBD2
v_gene: TRBV7-2
j_gene: TRBJ2-5
abundance: -
len: 16

CDR3nt: TGTGCCAGCAGTGAGCATATCGGAACCAATCAGCCCCAGCATTTT
CDR3aa: CASSEHIGTNQPQHF
d_gene: -
v_gene: TRBV6-4
j_gene: TRBJ1-5
abundance: -
len: 15

CDR3nt: TGTGCCAGTAGGCTCCTCACCGGGGAGCTGTTTTTT
CDR3aa: CASRLLTGELFF
d_gene: -
v_gene: TRBV19
j_gene: TRBJ2-2
abundance: -
len: 12

CDR3nt: TGCGCCAGCAGCCAGAGGGACGGTAGCAATCAGCCCCAGCATTTT
CDR3aa: CASSQRDGSNQPQHF
d_gene: -
v_gene: TRBV4-1
j_gene: TRBJ1-5
abundance: -
len: 15

CDR3nt: TGTGCCAGCAGTTTAACTGGGGATGGCTACGAGCAGTACTTC
CDR3aa: CASSLTGDGYEQYF
d_gene: -
v_gene: TRBV28
j_gene: TRBJ2-7
abundance: -
len: 14

CDR3nt: TGTGCCAGCAGCTCCGGCGGGCGCTACACCTTC
CDR3aa: CASSSGGRYTF
d_gene: -
v_gene: TRBV11-2
j_gene: TRBJ1-2
abundance: -
len: 11

CDR3nt: TGTGCCAGCAGTGCGGTGGATGCCTACGAGCAGTACTTC
CDR3aa: CASSAVDAYEQYF
d_gene: -
v_gene: TRBV28
j_gene: TRBJ2-7
abundance: -
len: 13

CDR3nt: TGTGCCAGTAGTATAGTAAAGGCGAACACTGAAGCTTTCTTT
CDR3aa: CASSIVKANTEAFF
d_gene: -
v_gene: TRBV19
j_gene: TRBJ1-1
abundance: few
len: 14

CDR3nt: TGTGCCACCGGGCCGTACCCCTACAATGAGCAGTTCTTC
CDR3aa: CATGPYPYNEQFF
d_gene: -
v_gene: TRBV15
j_gene: TRBJ2-1
abundance: once
len: 13

CDR3nt: TGTGCCAGCCTCGTCAGCGGGCCGCGAGGAGATACGCAGTATTTT
CDR3aa: CASLVSGPRGDTQYF
d_gene: -
v_gene: TRBV27
j_gene: TRBJ2-3
abundance: -
len: 15

CDR3nt: TGTGCCAGCAGGATCAGCGGAGGCAACAATGAGCAGTTCTTC
CDR3aa: CASRISGGNNEQFF
d_gene: -
v_gene: TRBV6-5
j_gene: TRBJ2-1
abundance: -
len: 14